The TCR beta chain described here comes from a study of cytomegalovirus exposure and HLA in healthy donors. Study conclusions and caveats: A missense variant in DCLRE1C was later tied to TCR beta V- and J-gene trimming.

CDR1 is SGDLS and CDR2 is YYNGEE in the germline V gene. V was shortened by 0 bases and J by 2 bases, with 9 bases between the two germline ends. This CDR3 is 15 amino acids long. Worth noting for this clone: Antigen specificity is unknown.

PCR amplification relied on 60 Vbeta primers (plus 13 Jbeta primers). The assay was immunoSEQ multiplex PCR, and TCRdb's table has in-frame clones only and misses some. The table lists about 99,000 clones, approximately 80% of them singletons. The chain carries TRBV9 and TRBJ2-1; no firm D call. Sequenced material: PBMCs. This clonotype originated in a man aged 40-49 years in good health and CMV-seronegative. CDR3 nucleotide sequence: TGTGCCAGCAGCGTAGACCCGGAGCCCTACAATGAGCAGTTCTTC. It is translated as CASSVDPEPYNEQFF.